Sequencing of this T cell receptor beta chain was carried out in a study of cytomegalovirus exposure and HLA in healthy donors. Study at large: Unique TCR beta sequences numbering about 100 million came from 150 million to 200 million T cells in an earlier analysis.

There are 14 residues in the CDR3. The V segment lost 9 bases and the J segment 5 bases; nucleotides outside the gene matches: 9. Germline V gene data show CDR1 as MDHEN and CDR2 as SYDVKM. PCR amplification relied on 60 Vbeta primers (plus 13 Jbeta primers). Using immunoSEQ multiplex PCR, the repertoire was profiled, and TCRdb retains in-frame clones only, with some absent. The sample contains about 180,000 clones, over 75% of which appear only once. About this clone itself: What it binds is unknown.

Findings of the study overall: Compared with the approximately 670-donor mean, an Asian-associated ancestry cluster reportedly had fewer N-insertions, according to a later analysis.

The receptor's source is a woman in her forties or fifties in good health and CMV-seronegative. The chain combines TRBV28 with TRBJ1-1; 10 bases are shared with TRBD1. The sample was PBMCs. CDR3 sequence: CASNPDRGHTEAFF. CDR3 bases: TGTGCCAGTAACCCAGACAGGGGGCATACTGAAGCTTTCTTT.